Below, 13 T cell receptor beta chains from the same sample are listed, as sequenced in a study of blood T cell repertoires in COVID-19. The protocol was immunoSEQ multiplex PCR, while the TCRdb copy is restricted to in-frame clones and leaves out a portion. The table lists 150,000 to 200,000 clones, around 83% of them singletons. Sequencing used peripheral blood. The receptors here all came from a woman aged 70 to 79 with COVID-19, enrolled during active disease.

The chain recombines TRBV28 with TRBJ1-6, with 9 bases identical to TRBD1. Germline V gives CDR1 MDHEN, CDR2 SYDVKM. J lost 4 bases, V lost 6 bases, and 1 base had no gene match. The CDR3 length is 14 residues. CDR3 nucleotide sequence: TGTGCCAGCAGGGGACAGGGATATAATTCACCCCTCCACTTT. Amino acid sequence: CASRGQGYNSPLHF. Complete variable domain (other parts from reference TRBV28 and TRBJ1-6): DVKVTQSSRYLVKRTGEKVFLECVQDMDHENMFWYRQDPGLGLRLIYFSYDVKMKEKGDIPEGYSVSREKKERFSLILESASTNQTSMYLCASRGQGYNSPLHFGNGTRLTVT.

The genes are TRBV7-2 and TRBJ2-5; possible D gene TRBD2, 5 bases. The length of the CDR3 is 13 residues. V lost 2 bases and J 9 bases, leaving 13 bases between the germline ends. CDR1 and CDR2 (germline): SGHTA, FQGNSA. The CDR3 spells CASSLLVPRAQYF. In DNA form, the CDR3 reads TGTGCCAGCAGCTTATTGGTCCCGCGGGCCCAGTACTTC.

This chain links TRBV19 with TRBJ1-1; weak D call: TRBD1 (5 bases). The CDR3 is made up of 13 amino acids. V was pared by 6 bases and J by 2 bases, with 10 bases between. Looked up from germline, CDR1 is LNHDA and CDR2 is SQIVND (reference sequence). The CDR3 sequence is CASSRQFNTEAFF. CDR3 in DNA: TGTGCCAGTAGCAGACAGTTTAACACTGAAGCTTTCTTT.

This sequence joins TRBV11-2 and TRBJ1-1; 8 bases are shared with TRBD1. V was clipped by 5 bases and J by 3 bases; unmatched bases: 8. The CDR3 has 15 amino acids. The V gene's germline CDR1 is SGHAT and CDR2 FQNNGV. CDR3 coding DNA: TGTGCCAGCAGCCCCGGGGTGGGACAGGACACTGAAGCTTTCTTT. It encodes CASSPGVGQDTEAFF.

The chain uses TRBV4-2 and TRBJ2-2; possible D gene TRBD1, 6 bases. There are 15 residues in the CDR3. Trimming removed 4 bases at V and 2 bases at J, with 11 bases between. The germline V gene encodes CDR1 LGHNA and CDR2 YNFKEQ. The CDR3 reads CASSRTERNTGELFF. The CDR3 DNA sequence: TGTGCCAGCAGCCGGACAGAAAGAAACACCGGGGAGCTGTTTTTT.

The chain is built from TRBV2 and TRBJ2-2, with 12 bases fitting TRBD2. The V and J ends lost 7 bases and 6 bases, in that order; junction bases with no gene match: 15. This CDR3 comprises 18 residues. The germline gives CDR1 SNHLY, CDR2 FYNNEI. The CDR3 DNA follows: TGTGCCAGCACCGCAACCCCTGCTAGCGGGAGGGCCCCCGGGGAGCTGTTTTTT. It encodes CASTATPASGRAPGELFF.

The CDR3 sequence is CASVPGGGGETQYF. The CDR3 nucleotides are TGTGCCAGCGTCCCCGGGGGGGGAGGAGAGACCCAGTACTTC. The chain carries TRBV28 and TRBJ2-5, with 8 bases that match TRBD2. Germline assignment: CDR1 MDHEN and CDR2 SYDVKM. CDR3 size: 14 residues. V dropped 8 bases and J dropped 4; count of bases not matched to a gene: 9.

V is TRBV5-8 and J is TRBJ2-1, with TRBD2 matching over 8 bases. CDR3 length: 15 residues. CDR1 and CDR2 from the germline V gene are SGHTS and YDEGEE. After removal of 1 base from V and 7 bases from J, the junction contained 7 bases not matched to a gene. CDR3 residues: CASSLTGLGRNEQFF. The CDR3 DNA sequence: TGTGCCAGCAGCTTGACGGGACTAGGACGAAATGAGCAGTTCTTC.

The J gene is TRBJ2-4, the V gene TRBV30, with 8 bases aligning to TRBD1. The germline V gene has CDR1 GTSNPN and CDR2 SVGIG (reference sequence). There are 14 residues in the CDR3. Trimming removed 8 bases from V and 1 base from J; junction bases left unmatched: 7. The CDR3 DNA reads TGTGCCGGACAGGGCGGGATTGCCAAAAACATTCAGTACTTC. It yields the protein CAGQGGIAKNIQYF.

The chain employs TRBV5-1 and TRBJ1-2; the D is unclear. From germline, CDR1 is SGHRS and CDR2 YFSETQ. Trimming pared 0 bases from V and 4 bases from J, leaving 7 bases between. The CDR3 length is 13 residues. The CDR3 is CASSLGAGYGYTF. Here the CDR3 DNA reads TGCGCCAGCAGCTTGGGGGCAGGCTATGGCTACACCTTC. The whole variable domain, filled in from reference TRBV5-1 and TRBJ1-2, reads KAGVTQTPRYLIKTRGQQVTLSCSPISGHRSVSWYQQTPGQGLQFLFEYFSETQRNKGNFPGRFSGRQFSNSRSEMNVSTLELGDSALYLCASSLGAGYGYTFGSGTRLTVV.

The chain carries TRBV7-2 and TRBJ1-2; 7 nucleotides match TRBD1. After removal of 1 base from V and 3 bases from J, the junction contained 5 bases not matched to a gene. The CDR3 loop spans 15 amino acids. The germline V gene encodes CDR1 SGHTA and CDR2 FQGNSA. The CDR3 loop reads CASSLGQGDYYGYTF. The CDR3 nucleotides are TGTGCCAGCAGCTTAGGGCAGGGGGACTACTATGGCTACACCTTC.

The rearrangement uses TRBV29-1 and TRBJ1-1; maybe TRBD1 (6 bases). Looked up from germline, CDR1 is SQVTM and CDR2 is ANQGSEA. Trimming removed 7 bases at V and 4 bases at J, with 16 bases between. This CDR3 has 13 amino acids. The CDR3 loop is CSGGAGAGTEAFF. CDR3 bases: TGCAGCGGTGGGGCGGGGGCCGGCACTGAAGCTTTCTTT.

The genes are TRBV28 and TRBJ2-7, with D tentatively TRBD1 (6 bases). CDR1 and CDR2 (germline): MDHEN, SYDVKM. V lost 8 bases to trimming and J lost 2 bases, with 16 bases between them. This CDR3 region has 14 residues. The CDR3 DNA follows: TGTGCCAGCGGACCTGGGGGCAGTACCTACGAGCAGTACTTC. Translation: CASGPGGSTYEQYF.